The 22 T cell receptor beta chains below all came from one sample that was sequenced in a study of T cells expressing NK-cell markers. Each CDR3 protein gets one entry in TCRdb, which reprocessed the 5' RACE reads and gives no DNA. Its table lists more than 400,000 distinct CDR3 sequences. The sample comprised blood T cells: a sorted CD56 or NKG2C T cell subset, CD4+ or CD8+ T cells, or bulk PBMC T cells (not recorded which). These receptors were taken from a woman aged 18 to 75 in good health.

The V call is TRBV6-2 or TRBV6-3, the J call TRBJ2-3; TCRdb's assignment of TRBD2 cannot be checked, as there is no DNA. The CDR3 is made up of 16 amino acids. Germline CDR1 and CDR2: MNHEY and SVGEGT. CDR3 loop: CASSYAGTNPPDTQYF.

The CDR3 reads CASSQDLTGGGNEQYF. The chain links TRBV4-3 to TRBJ2-7; TCRdb's D gene call, TRBD2, goes unchecked for lack of DNA. In germline, CDR1 is LGHNA, CDR2 YSLEER. The CDR3 covers 16 residues.

V is TRBV21-1 and J is TRBJ2-5; the D call from TCRdb, TRBD1, cannot be confirmed without DNA. TRBV21-1 is flagged as a pseudogene. The CDR3 contains 15 residues. The CDR3 protein is CASSAPTGNQETQYF.

J is TRBJ1-2 and V is TRBV5-6. This CDR3 contains 13 residues. Germline lookup yields CDR1 SGHDT and CDR2 YYEEEE. The CDR3 loop is CASSLVRAYGYTF.

This chain uses TRBV12-3 or TRBV12-4 with TRBJ2-2; as DNA is missing, the TRBD2 call by TCRdb cannot be tested. The CDR3 is made up of 16 amino acids. CDR3 in amino acids: CASGIGTSGGPGELFF.

This chain links TRBV11-2 with TRBJ2-3. The germline V gene has CDR1 SGHAT and CDR2 FQNNGV. The CDR3 is 13 residues long. The CDR3 sequence is CASSPRQADTQYF.

The chain is built from TRBV7-2 and TRBJ2-1; TCRdb gives TRBD2 as the D gene, but with no DNA this cannot be confirmed. This CDR3 spans 18 amino acids. The germline CDR1 and CDR2 sequences are SGHTA and FQGNSA. CDR3 region: CASSLALTSSPSYNEQFF.

The V gene is TRBV30, the J gene TRBJ1-4; the D call from TCRdb, TRBD1, cannot be confirmed without DNA. Germline V gives CDR1 GTSNPN, CDR2 SVGIG (reference sequence). This CDR3 has 13 residues. The CDR3 region is CAWSEGATEKLFF.

V gene TRBV5-1 combines with J gene TRBJ2-1; the D call from TCRdb, TRBD2, cannot be confirmed without DNA. The CDR3 runs to 15 residues. Per germline, CDR1 SGHRS and CDR2 YFSETQ. CDR3 sequence reads: CASSPSGGAGNEQFF.

The chain is built from TRBV10-3 and TRBJ2-3; TCRdb indicates TRBD1, and absent DNA this call remains unverified. Germline CDR1 and CDR2: ENHRY and SYGVKD. The CDR3 spans 14 residues. This chain's CDR3 is CAIRSGRNTDTQYF.

The chain joins TRBV15 to TRBJ2-2; no DNA is available, so the TRBD1 call from TCRdb remains unchecked. From germline, CDR1 is LNHNV and CDR2 YYDKDF (reference sequence). The CDR3 runs to 18 residues. CDR3 sequence: CATSGFFMTGANTGELFF.

The chain couples TRBV12-3 or TRBV12-4 to TRBJ1-6; there is no DNA to check the TCRdb D call of TRBD1. CDR3 length equals 18 residues. CDR3 amino acids: CASRRIGGRGNYNSPLHF.

This sequence joins TRBV29-1 and TRBJ1-2; TCRdb gives TRBD1 as the D gene, but with no DNA this cannot be confirmed. The CDR3 is made up of 12 amino acids. The germline CDR1 and CDR2 sequences are SQVTM and ANQGSEA. CDR3 loop: CSAGQGAGGYTF.

The J gene is TRBJ2-1, the V gene TRBV12-3 or TRBV12-4; as DNA is missing, the TRBD1 call by TCRdb cannot be tested. The CDR3 extends over 11 amino acids. CDR3: CASSPEWVQFF.

The chain links TRBV20-1 to TRBJ2-7; TCRdb's D call of TRBD1 is untestable without DNA. CDR3 size: 14 residues. The germline gives CDR1 DFQATT, CDR2 SNEGSKA (reference sequence). CDR3 amino acids: CSATRGGAAYEQYF.

CDR3 residues: CSSHLGQGFEQYF. This chain links TRBV29-1 with TRBJ2-7; TCRdb selects TRBD1, and the lack of DNA leaves this call unchecked. Germline values: CDR1 SQVTM, CDR2 ANQGSEA. CDR3 length: 13 amino acids.

The V and J genes are TRBV3-1 and TRBJ2-5; TCRdb outputs TRBD1, but without DNA this stays unchecked. Germline CDR1 LGHDT, CDR2 YNNKEL (reference sequence). CDR3 length equals 14 residues. The CDR3 spells CASRPLGVTETQYF.

The chain combines TRBV7-9 with TRBJ2-1; as DNA is missing, the TRBD2 call by TCRdb cannot be tested. Germline lookup yields CDR1 SEHNR and CDR2 FQNEAQ (reference sequence). The CDR3 length is 17 residues. The CDR3 spells CASSLGYPGGNYNEQFF.

The chain has TRBV28 and TRBJ2-5; TCRdb gives TRBD2 as the D gene, but with no DNA this cannot be confirmed. The germline CDR1 and CDR2 sequences are MDHEN and SYDVKM. The CDR3 runs to 16 residues. CDR3 protein: CASSFESSGNQETQYF.

The rearrangement links TRBV7-2 to TRBJ2-3. This CDR3 spans 14 amino acids. Looked up from germline, CDR1 is SGHTA and CDR2 is FQGNSA. This chain's CDR3 is CASSSADLTDTQYF.

This chain links TRBV10-3 with TRBJ2-1. The CDR3 length is 12 residues. Germline CDR1 reads ENHRY; CDR2 reads SYGVKD. CDR3 amino acids: CAISEAMGEQFF.

This sequence joins TRBV6-1 and TRBJ2-5; the TCRdb call, TRBD1, lacks DNA for checking. The germline V gene encodes CDR1 MNHNS and CDR2 SASEGT. The CDR3 is made up of 17 amino acids. CDR3 amino acids: CASSPGPWSTGEETQYF.